The 4 T cell receptor beta chains listed next were all sequenced from one sample in a study of cytomegalovirus exposure and HLA in healthy donors. Primers for the PCR totalled 60 Vbeta and 13 Jbeta. The assay was immunoSEQ multiplex PCR, and TCRdb's table has in-frame clones only and misses some. The sample holds tens of thousands of clones, approximately 82% seen once. Sequencing input: PBMCs. The source of these receptors is a man between 65 and 85 years old in good health and CMV-seropositive.

Written as DNA, the CDR3 is TGCGCCAGCAGCCAAGAACTCCATGACTACGAGCAGTACTTC. It specifies CASSQELHDYEQYF. The chain links TRBV4-3 to TRBJ2-7, with D hard to call. V lost 0 bases, J lost 3 bases, and 9 bases lay in between. This CDR3 spans 14 amino acids. Germline CDR1 is LGHNA and CDR2 is YSLEER.

The chain employs TRBV9 and TRBJ1-1, with no clear D. The CDR3 is made up of 13 amino acids. Germline CDR1 reads SGDLS; CDR2 reads YYNGEE. Between the trimmed V and J ends, which lost 6 bases and 0 bases, there was a span of 9 bases. The CDR3 is CASKRIMNTEAFF. Here the CDR3 DNA reads TGTGCCAGCAAGCGGATTATGAACACTGAAGCTTTCTTT.

The chain's CDR3 is CSVGVGASTDTQYF. The DNA of the CDR3 is TGCAGCGTTGGGGTAGGGGCTAGCACAGATACGCAGTATTTT. This sequence joins TRBV29-1 and TRBJ2-3, with D perhaps matching TRBD1 (5 bases). Germline CDR1 SQVTM, CDR2 ANQGSEA. Trimming took off 4 bases at V and 0 bases at J, with 11 bases between the two ends. The CDR3 has 14 amino acids.

The table lists this clone with a few counts. This chain uses TRBV7-9 with TRBJ2-3; 10 bases line up with TRBD2. This CDR3 is built from 16 residues. V trimming: 5 bases; J trimming: 4 bases; junction bases outside the gene matches: 9. Germline V gene lookup returns CDR1 SEHNR and CDR2 FQNEAQ (reference sequence). The CDR3 region has the DNA TGTGCCAGCAGCCCTCGGACTAGCGGATCACCAGATACGCAGTATTTT. It yields the protein CASSPRTSGSPDTQYF.